Described below is a single TCR beta chain sequence and its context. This entry is derived from a study of radiotherapy plus CTLA-4 blockade in lung cancer. Whole-study context: An objective response was seen in around a sixth of patients, and disease control in about 30%.

Germline V gene sequence: CDR1 SGHRS, CDR2 YFSETQ. V gave up 4 bases and J gave up 4 bases, with 13 bases separating them. The CDR3 totals 14 residues. The protocol was immunoSEQ multiplex PCR, while the TCRdb copy is restricted to in-frame clones and leaves out a portion. The data hold some 64,000 clones, with 76% observed a single time. This TCR was sampled from a human donor with non-small cell lung cancer whose response to radiotherapy plus ipilimumab could not be evaluated. Some clones in this sample may be carry-over from other donors' samples. The sample in question was peripheral blood, obtained from a patient treated with radiotherapy plus ipilimumab. The rearrangement uses TRBV5-1 and TRBJ2-3, with D perhaps TRBD1 (5 bases). The CDR3 spells CASSPGHLPDTQYF. In nucleotides, the CDR3 is TGCGCCAGCAGCCCTGGACACCTCCCAGATACGCAGTATTTT.